The entry below describes one T cell receptor beta chain. This receptor's antigen is unknown. It has no much larger one-base neighbor in the sample; base qualities were not kept. This specimen belongs to a study of blood T cell repertoires in COVID-19 (TCRdb year 2020). Regarding the study in general: The collaborator samples originated in the United States, Italy and Spain and spanned the acute and convalescent phases of COVID-19. Sample metadata almost always included a de-identified subject ID, COVID-19 status, age in years and sex. The repertoires were made available in a free public database intended to serve as a resource for research on the immune response to SARS-CoV-2. Where available, HLA class I and class II types were obtained from metadata supplied by the sample provider rather than from assay-based typing. Deeply sampled blood TCRbeta repertoires from subjects exposed to, actively infected with, or recovered from COVID-19 were included in the dataset. Samples came from the ongoing ImmuneRACE study (first 160 participants) plus 1,254 subjects from 6 global collaborators. The prospective study material was composed of cDNA or gDNA derived from T cells, B-cell-depleted T cells, or PBMCs.

The germline V gene gives CDR1 as MGHRA and CDR2 as YSYEKL. A distance of 13 bases separates the germline ends of V and J, which lose 1 base and 4 bases respectively. The CDR3 measures 15 amino acids from cysteine to phenylalanine. This entry keeps only the CDR3 DNA: 45 bases, framed from base 1. TCRbeta CDR3 regions were amplified from genomic DNA by means of the immunoSEQ Assay, a bias-controlled multiplex PCR. Per the authors' processing: The number of nucleated cells in each sample was estimated from the amplification of reference gene primers within the assay. To quantify the absolute abundance of each unique TCRbeta CDR3 rearrangement, sequence reads were collapsed and filtered. For each sample, productive Simpson clonality was calculated as the square root of Simpson's diversity index across productive rearrangements. TCRdb mirrors the immuneACCESS table, restricted to in-frame sequences. Some clones are absent from its copies; in checked studies, under half trace to an unresolved V gene, and the reason for the others is unknown. That table supplies the V and J calls and clone size; D and trimming were determined from the DNA. The sample data list approximately 140,000 clones, and 80% to 90% of these were observed just once. The top ten constitute more than 1.5% of the sample.

The collaborating institutions used their own protocols to collect whole blood in K2EDTA tubes. For TCRbeta analysis, collaborators shipped samples in one of three forms: frozen whole blood, isolated PBMCs, or DNA extracted from either of those sample types. Paper-wide results and their limitations: The amount of clinical and demographic metadata varied by source and participant and was provided uncurated.

The chain is assembled from TRBV4-1 and TRBJ2-5; the D gene is perhaps TRBD1, from 7 matching bases. The sequence was obtained from a woman aged 60-75 years with acute or convalescent COVID-19. The material sequenced was peripheral blood. The CDR3 sequence is CASSQGPQGGETQYF. The DNA is TGCGCCAGCAGCCAAGGTCCGCAGGGGGGAGAGACCCAGTACTTC.